Following are 5 T cell receptor beta chains from one sample sequenced in a study of post-analysis software for immune sequencing data (dated by TCRdb to the mid-2010s). Broader findings and caveats from the paper: A handful of TRBV segments, including TRBV5-6, TRBV5-1 and TRBV20-1, were significantly more frequent in patients than controls.

What these receptors recognize is not known. The library was produced with PCR. These reads were obtained on an Illumina HiSeq 2500. Unique molecular identifiers were incorporated into TCR beta cDNA libraries to reduce PCR and sequencing biases. TCRdb took the public reads, trimmed them with fastp at Q25, ran MiXCR for clone calling and kept in-frame beta chains. Entries that share a CDR3 protein sequence are merged under the most common genes and DNA. The sample table records over 700,000 distinct CDR3 sequences; 25% to 30% of these occur just once. Approximately 0.6% of the sample rests with the top ten. Sequencing was performed on blood. These receptors were obtained from a girl aged 10-17 years with multiple sclerosis.

The V and J genes are TRBV7-8 and TRBJ1-5; the D is unclear. The germline gives CDR1 SGHVS, CDR2 FQNEAQ. The ends were cut back, 1 base at V and 3 bases at J, with 13 bases in the middle. CDR3 length: 16 amino acids. The CDR3 is CASSLGGAGHNQPQHF. The CDR3, as DNA: TGTGCCAGCAGCTTAGGCGGTGCGGGCCACAATCAGCCCCAGCATTTT.

The rearrangement links TRBV20-1 to TRBJ1-2, with D tentatively TRBD1 (6 bases). This CDR3 is 12 amino acids long. Deletions cut 3 bases from V and 7 bases from J, with 12 bases between. Germline lookup yields CDR1 DFQATT and CDR2 SNEGSKA (reference sequence). CDR3 residues: CSARYREPGYTF. CDR3 in DNA: TGCAGTGCTAGGTACAGGGAGCCTGGCTACACCTTC.

About this clonotype: With a much larger clone just one base away, this may be a read error. The rearrangement links TRBV20-1 to TRBJ1-5; D is uncertain. In germline, CDR1 is DFQATT, CDR2 SNEGSKA (reference sequence). The CDR3 sequence is 17 residues long. In DNA form, the CDR3 reads TGCAGTGCTAGAGATGCTCTGGCAGTTTATAGCAATCAGCCCCGGCATTTT. Protein: CSARDALAVYSNQPRHF.

A few counts support this clonotype. This chain connects TRBV29-1 to TRBJ2-3; D may correspond to TRBD1 or TRBD2 (5 bases each). Deletions cut 1 base from V and 5 bases from J, with 22 bases between. The germline CDR1 and CDR2 sequences are SQVTM and ANQGSEA. CDR3 length: 17 residues. The CDR3 DNA reads as TGCAGCGTTGAAGTTCTGCCCGTGGGGGTTTCGATAGATACGCAGTATTTT. It specifies CSVEVLPVGVSIDTQYF.

This clonotype was counted at least ten times. The gene calls are TRBV15 and TRBJ2-1; 8 bases align to TRBD1. CDR1 is LNHNV, CDR2 YYDKDF, per germline (reference sequence). The V gene end was trimmed by 1 base and the J gene end by 8 bases; junction bases not matched to a gene: 10. The CDR3 covers 16 residues. The CDR3, as DNA: TGTGCCACCAGCAGAGTTCAGGGGGCGCCCCCACATGAGCAGTTCTTC. Translation: CATSRVQGAPPHEQFF.